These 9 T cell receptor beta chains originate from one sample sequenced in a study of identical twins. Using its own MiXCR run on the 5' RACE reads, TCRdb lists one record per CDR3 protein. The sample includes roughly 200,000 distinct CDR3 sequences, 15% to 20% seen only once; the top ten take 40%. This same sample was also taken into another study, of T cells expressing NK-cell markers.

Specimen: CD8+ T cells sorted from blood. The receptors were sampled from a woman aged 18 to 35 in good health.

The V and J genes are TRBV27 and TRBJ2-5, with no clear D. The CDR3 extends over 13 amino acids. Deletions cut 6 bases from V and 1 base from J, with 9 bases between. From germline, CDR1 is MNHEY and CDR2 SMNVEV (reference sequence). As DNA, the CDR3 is TGTGCCAGCAGGAAAGGGCGCCAAGAGACCCAGTACTTC. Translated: CASRKGRQETQYF.

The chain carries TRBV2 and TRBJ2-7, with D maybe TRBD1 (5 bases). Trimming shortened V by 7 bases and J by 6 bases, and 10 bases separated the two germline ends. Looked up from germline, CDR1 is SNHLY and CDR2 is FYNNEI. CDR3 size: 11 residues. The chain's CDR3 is CASKGAAEQYF. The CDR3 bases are TGTGCCAGCAAAGGGGCGGCCGAGCAGTACTTC.

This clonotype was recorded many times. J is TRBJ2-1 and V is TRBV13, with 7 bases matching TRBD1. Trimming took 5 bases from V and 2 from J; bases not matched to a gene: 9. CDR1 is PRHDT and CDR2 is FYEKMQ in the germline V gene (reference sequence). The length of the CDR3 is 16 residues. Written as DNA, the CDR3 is TGTGCCAGCAGCGGCCACAGGGGAGTACCCTACAATGAGCAGTTCTTC. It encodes CASSGHRGVPYNEQFF.

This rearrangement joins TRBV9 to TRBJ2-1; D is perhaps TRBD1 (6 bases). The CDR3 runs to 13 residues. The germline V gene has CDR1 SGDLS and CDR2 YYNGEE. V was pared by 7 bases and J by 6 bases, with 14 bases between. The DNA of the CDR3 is TGTGCCAGCGCGGGTGTGGGGGCCAATGAGCAGTTCTTC. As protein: CASAGVGANEQFF.

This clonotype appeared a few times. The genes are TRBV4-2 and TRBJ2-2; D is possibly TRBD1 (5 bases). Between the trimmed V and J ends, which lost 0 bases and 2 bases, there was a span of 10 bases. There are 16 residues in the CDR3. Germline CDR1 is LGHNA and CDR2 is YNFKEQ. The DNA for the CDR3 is TGTGCCAGCAGCCAAGAGGGGCGGATAAACACCGGGGAGCTGTTTTTT. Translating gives CASSQEGRINTGELFF.

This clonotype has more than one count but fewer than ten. The CDR3 here is CASSPVRELFF. The CDR3 nucleotides read TGTGCCAGCAGCCCCGTGAGGGAGCTGTTTTTT. The rearrangement joins TRBV7-2 to TRBJ2-2; D is uncertain. CDR1 is SGHTA, CDR2 FQGNSA, per germline. V was pared by 5 bases and J by 9 bases, with 7 bases between. The CDR3 is 11 amino acids.

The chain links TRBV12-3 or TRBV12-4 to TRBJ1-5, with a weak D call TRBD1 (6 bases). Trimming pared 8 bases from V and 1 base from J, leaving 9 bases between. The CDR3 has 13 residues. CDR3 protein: CASQGTSNQPQHF. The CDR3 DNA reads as TGTGCCAGCCAAGGGACAAGCAATCAGCCCCAGCATTTT.

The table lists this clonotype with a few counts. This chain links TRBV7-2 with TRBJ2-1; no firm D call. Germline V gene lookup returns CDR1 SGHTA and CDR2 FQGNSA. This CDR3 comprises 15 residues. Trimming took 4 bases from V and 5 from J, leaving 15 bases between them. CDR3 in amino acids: CASSSLYNTHNEQFF. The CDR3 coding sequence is TGTGCCAGCAGCTCCCTTTACAACACCCACAATGAGCAGTTCTTC.

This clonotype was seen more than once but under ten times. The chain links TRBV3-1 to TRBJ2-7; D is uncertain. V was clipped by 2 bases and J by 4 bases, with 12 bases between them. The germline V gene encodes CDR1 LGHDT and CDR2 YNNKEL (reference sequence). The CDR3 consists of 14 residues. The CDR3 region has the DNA TGTGCCAGCAGCCAATCACCCAGCTCTTACGAGCAGTACTTC. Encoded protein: CASSQSPSSYEQYF.